The source of this T cell receptor (beta chain) is a study of blood T cells in healthy people across ages. CDR1 and CDR2 (germline): SQVTM, ANQGSEA. This CDR3 comprises 13 residues. Trimming removed 6 bases from V and 6 bases from J, with 17 bases in between. PCR was performed a second time for roughly 7 to 11 cycles using a sample-barcoded 5' primer and a J-beta primer mix. All samples gave at least 2.5 million CDR3-containing paired-end reads. TCRdb reprocessed the 5' RACE reads with MiXCR, giving one entry per CDR3 protein. This sample carries 780,000 or so distinct CDR3 sequences, approximately 53% of them seen once, and the ten largest clones take under 30%.

This chain joins TRBV29-1 and TRBJ1-2; D uncertain. Sequenced: blood. The sequence was collected from a middle-aged man in good health. CDR3 coding DNA: TGCAGCGTCCTAACCCAGGTCCTAGATGGCTACACCTTC. Translating it yields CSVLTQVLDGYTF. The variable domain in full, completed from reference TRBV29-1 and TRBJ1-2, reads SAVISQKPSRDICQRGTSLTIQCQVDSQVTMMFWYRQQPGQSLTLIATANQGSEATYESGFVIDKFPISRPNLTFSTLTVSNMSPEDSSIYLCSVLTQVLDGYTFGSGTRLTVV.